The clone carrying this TCR beta chain was counted at least ten times. What it binds is unknown. CDR1 and CDR2 from the germline V gene are SGHKS and YYEKEE (reference sequence). The V end was cut by 1 base, the J end by 6 bases, with 8 bases between. CDR3 size: 13 residues. The data belong to a study of response to subunit inactivated influenza vaccine. Study conclusions and caveats: The authors put forward the suggestion that each seasonal influenza vaccination may bring in only a limited number of new T cells.

TCRdb called the RT-PCR reads again in MiXCR, with one record for every CDR3 protein. The table includes about 170,000 distinct CDR3 sequences, around 12% detected once. This same sample was also taken into another study, of T cells expressing NK-cell markers. That study reports: The authors generated TCR beta cDNA through 5'RACE template switching with UMIs. Restriction of the sorted population to alpha-beta TCR T cells was achieved in several experiments with an anti-gamma-delta TCR antibody. Dominant NKG2C+ clonotypes accounted for about 1.0-8% of CD8+ T cells in about six donors. The same clonotypes also predominated in the CD3+CD56-NKG2C+ fraction of a handful of donors.

The receptor's source is a man aged 45-65 years who received an inactivated influenza vaccine. The chain recombines TRBV5-5 with TRBJ2-1; a weak D match, TRBD1 (5 bases). This sample comprised CD8+ T cells sorted from PBMCs, obtained 12 days after vaccination. The CDR3 bases are TGTGCCAGCAGCTTGTGGGGCTCCAATGAGCAGTTCTTC. It encodes CASSLWGSNEQFF.